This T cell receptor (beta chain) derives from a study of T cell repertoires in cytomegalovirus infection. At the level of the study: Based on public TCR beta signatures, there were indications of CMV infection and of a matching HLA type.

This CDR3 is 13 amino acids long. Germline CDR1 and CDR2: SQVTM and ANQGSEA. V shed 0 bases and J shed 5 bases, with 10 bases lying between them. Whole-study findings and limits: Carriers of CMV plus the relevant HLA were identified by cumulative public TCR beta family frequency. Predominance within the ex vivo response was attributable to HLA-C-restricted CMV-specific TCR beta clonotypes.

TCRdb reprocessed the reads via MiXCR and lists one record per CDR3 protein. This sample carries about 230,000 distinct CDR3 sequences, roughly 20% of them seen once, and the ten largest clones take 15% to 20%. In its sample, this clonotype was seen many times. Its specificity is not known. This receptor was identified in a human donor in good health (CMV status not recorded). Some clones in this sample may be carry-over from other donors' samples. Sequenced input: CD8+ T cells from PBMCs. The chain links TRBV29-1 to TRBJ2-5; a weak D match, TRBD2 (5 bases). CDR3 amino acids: CSVEEETGETQYF. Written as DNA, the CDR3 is TGCAGCGTTGAAGAGGAGACGGGGGAGACCCAGTACTTC.